The sequence of this T cell receptor beta chain was determined in a study of STAT5B mutations in CD4+ large granular lymphocyte leukemia. This CDR3 contains 12 residues. Trimming stripped 1 base from V and 7 bases from J, with 7 bases between. Per the germline V gene, CDR1 is SEHNR and CDR2 is FQNEAQ (reference sequence). Bead-separated CD4+, CD4+CD8+, CD57+ or CD56+ fractions, or PBMC, were used. This clone was seen a few times. Original analysis: A clonotype over 5% of the repertoire counted as a possible leukemic clone, around 60 overall. TCRdb's copy holds only in-frame clones and misses some; the assay was immunoSEQ multiplex PCR. V and J calls plus clone size are reproduced from that table; the DNA served to infer D and trimming. Of around 4,000 clones listed, approximately 73% were seen once; the top ten hold nearly 75%.

V gene TRBV7-9 combines with J gene TRBJ1-2; D unresolved. The receptor was derived from a man in his 70s with CD4+ T-cell large granular lymphocyte leukemia. Sequencing used PBMCs. The CDR3 here is CASSLVLRGYTF. As DNA, the CDR3 is TGTGCCAGCAGCTTAGTTTTGCGTGGCTACACCTTC.